The text below deals with one T cell receptor (beta chain). The sample comes from a study of CD8 T cells in Susac syndrome. The trim removed 1 base at V and 0 bases at J, leaving 18 bases unmatched. The germline V gene encodes CDR1 MNHEY and CDR2 SVGEGT. This CDR3 spans 22 amino acids. After extraction with the RNeasy kit, roughly 0.45 to 1 ug of the RNA was reverse transcribed using random hexamers. Amplification of the TCR beta CDR3 was carried out by immunoSEQ multiplex PCR, which spanned a total of 54 Vbeta and 13 Jbeta segments. TCRdb passed the immunoSEQ multiplex PCR reads through MiXCR, listing each CDR3 protein once. The sample lists 200,000 or so distinct CDR3 sequences, about 90% seen once, with around 0.13% in the top ten. Sequencing targeted TCR beta in blood CD8+ and CD4+ T cells. Control patients had untreated stable or active relapsing-remitting multiple sclerosis by revised McDonald criteria.

The chain has TRBV6-2 or TRBV6-3 and TRBJ2-2, with TRBD2 matching 9 bases. Material: CD8+ T cells from PBMCs. The sequence derives from a human donor with multiple sclerosis. The CDR3 sequence: CASSYFAFRVAGVRANTGELFF. CDR3 sequence (DNA): TGTGCCAGCAGTTACTTCGCTTTTAGGGTAGCGGGGGTCCGCGCGAACACCGGGGAGCTGTTTTTT.